This T cell receptor (beta chain) originates from a study of T cells expressing NK-cell markers. About the study: CD3+CD56+NKG2C+, CD3+CD56+NKG2C- and CD3+CD56-NKG2C+ T cells, once sorted, supplied the TCR beta repertoires.

The CDR3 has 15 amino acids. Germline loops: CDR1 SGHNT, CDR2 YYREEE (reference sequence). TCRdb reanalyzed the 5' RACE reads and collapses them to one entry per CDR3 protein, without DNA. The sample table sets out roughly 430,000 distinct CDR3 sequences. The receptor was isolated from a woman between 18 and 75 years old in good health. V usage is TRBV5-4 and J usage is TRBJ2-2; absent DNA, TCRdb's TRBD1 call cannot be checked. Sequenced material: blood T cells: a sorted CD56 or NKG2C T cell subset, CD4+ or CD8+ T cells, or bulk PBMC T cells (not recorded which). CDR3 amino acids: CASSPGQGISGELFF.